These T cell receptor beta chains were read from a single sample in a study of blood T cell repertoires in COVID-19. Repertoires were generated with immunoSEQ multiplex PCR, while TCRdb's copy carries only in-frame clones and drops some. This sample yields roughly 300,000 clones, of which 65% to 90% are seen a single time; 13% belongs to the top ten. The sequenced sample was peripheral blood. The receptor source for this set is a human donor in a cohort sampled during active COVID-19. Both conserved end residues are part of each CDR3. D genes are given only for firm matches. Clone size is not always given. Where it is, it says once, few, many or a class for expanded clones.

cdr3_aa,cdr3_nt,d_call,clone_size,j_call,v_call,cdr3_length
CASRGIGGLPQHF,TGTGCCAGCAGAGGTATAGGAGGGCTGCCCCAGCATTTT,-,-,TRBJ1-5,TRBV6-5,13
CASSRHRGSNQPQHF,TGTGCCAGCAGTCGACACAGGGGGAGCAATCAGCCCCAGCATTTT,TRBD1,-,TRBJ1-5,TRBV6-2/TRBV6-3,15
CASTRGSGETQYF,TGTGCCAGCACTCGGGGGAGCGGAGAGACCCAGTACTTC,-,-,TRBJ2-5,TRBV2,13
CASRTGGVGNTEAFF,TGCGCCAGTAGGACAGGGGGAGTGGGGAACACTGAAGCTTTCTTT,TRBD1,-,TRBJ1-1,TRBV5-1,15
CASSQVGGSSYNEQFF,TGTGCCAGCAGCCAAGTTGGAGGTTCCTCCTACAATGAGCAGTTCTTC,-,few,TRBJ2-1,TRBV14,16
CASSQDGTSFYEQYF,TGCGCCAGCAGCCAAGATGGGACTAGTTTCTACGAGCAGTACTTC,TRBD2,-,TRBJ2-7,TRBV4-1,15
CASSGPSSGLILYEQYF,TGTGCCAGCAGTGGTCCTTCTAGCGGACTAATCCTCTACGAGCAGTACTTC,TRBD2,-,TRBJ2-7,TRBV6-1,17
CASSFERASDTQYF,TGTGCCAGCAGTTTTGAGAGGGCTTCGGATACGCAGTATTTT,-,-,TRBJ2-3,TRBV27,14
CASSQRGSYLGNEQFF,TGTGCCAGCAGCCAAAGAGGGAGTTATCTTGGGAATGAGCAGTTCTTC,-,-,TRBJ2-1,TRBV3-1/TRBV3-2,16
CASSFPGSTDTQYF,TGTGCCAGCAGTTTTCCGGGTAGCACAGATACGCAGTATTTT,-,-,TRBJ2-3,TRBV28,14
CASSLSLAGAETQYF,TGTGCCAGCAGCTTGTCACTAGCGGGAGCAGAGACCCAGTACTTC,TRBD2,-,TRBJ2-5,TRBV5-4,15
CASSQESGWVLTDTQYF,TGCGCCAGCAGCCAAGAATCCGGTTGGGTACTAACAGATACGCAGTATTTT,-,-,TRBJ2-3,TRBV4-3,17
CSANRDYEQYF,TGCAGTGCCAACAGGGACTACGAGCAGTACTTC,-,-,TRBJ2-7,TRBV20-1,11
CASSSTDRAQTF,TGTGCCAGCAGCTCGACCGACAGGGCACAGACTTTC,TRBD1,-,TRBJ2-6,TRBV7-2,12
CATRSYPEDYYNEQFF,TGTGCCACTCGATCCTATCCGGAGGACTATTACAATGAGCAGTTCTTC,-,-,TRBJ2-1,TRBV2,16
CASSLQGTTGNTIYF,TGTGCCAGCAGTCTACAGGGGACGACGGGAAACACCATATATTTT,TRBD1,-,TRBJ1-3,TRBV5-4,15
CASSPLPPVLAGGQGTDTQYF,TGTGCCAGCAGTCCCCTTCCCCCTGTGCTAGCGGGAGGGCAGGGCACAGATACGCAGTATTTT,TRBD2,-,TRBJ2-3,TRBV6-6,21
CASSEYSVEKLFF,TGTGCCAGCAGTGAATATTCGGTAGAAAAACTGTTTTTT,-,-,TRBJ1-4,TRBV25-1,13
CASSPPAGGYTGELFF,TGTGCCAGCAGCCCTCCAGCGGGAGGGTACACCGGGGAGCTGTTTTTT,TRBD2,-,TRBJ2-2,TRBV5-5,16
CASSQSGSRNEKLFF,TGTGCCAGCAGCCAGTCCGGGTCCCGTAATGAAAAACTGTTTTTT,-,few,TRBJ1-4,TRBV3-1/TRBV3-2,15
CAANRGDSFYGYTF,TGTGCAGCGAACCGAGGGGACAGCTTCTATGGCTACACCTTC,TRBD1,-,TRBJ1-2,TRBV19,14
CAWSVPSWNEKLFF,TGTGCCTGGAGTGTACCCAGTTGGAATGAAAAACTGTTTTTT,-,-,TRBJ1-4,TRBV30,14
CASSPGTSAEQYF,TGTGCCAGCTCACCGGGGACTAGCGCCGAGCAGTACTTC,TRBD2,-,TRBJ2-7,TRBV18,13
CASRTLQRTSGSETQYF,TGTGCCAGCAGGACTCTTCAACGGACTAGCGGGAGTGAGACCCAGTACTTC,TRBD2,-,TRBJ2-5,TRBV27,17
CASSFGVGPKRGFETQYF,TGTGCCAGCAGCTTCGGGGTTGGACCCAAGCGGGGATTTGAGACCCAGTACTTC,TRBD2,many,TRBJ2-5,TRBV7-2,18
CASSPYQEGYNEQFF,TGCGCCAGCAGCCCGTATCAGGAGGGCTACAATGAGCAGTTCTTC,-,-,TRBJ2-1,TRBV5-1,15
CASSWDRVAGELFF,TGTGCCAGCAGCTGGGACAGGGTAGCCGGGGAGCTGTTTTTT,TRBD1,-,TRBJ2-2,TRBV11-3,14
CASSPFETVISGNTIYF,TGTGCCAGCAGCCCTTTTGAGACTGTCATCTCTGGAAACACCATATATTTT,-,-,TRBJ1-3,TRBV3-1/TRBV3-2,17
CASSEGLAGDLYEQYF,TGTGCCAGCAGTGAAGGACTAGCGGGAGACCTCTACGAGCAGTACTTC,TRBD2,few,TRBJ2-7,TRBV14,16
CASSPDRGGYGYTF,TGCGCCAGCAGCCCGGACAGGGGAGGGTATGGCTACACCTTC,TRBD1,-,TRBJ1-2,TRBV5-1,14
CASSPLGLGGRIWSGANVLTF,TGCGCCAGCAGCCCCCTCGGGCTGGGGGGAAGGATTTGGTCTGGGGCCAACGTCCTGACTTTC,-,-,TRBJ2-6,TRBV4-1,21
CASSDGEANYGYTF,TGTGCCAGCAGCGACGGGGAAGCTAACTATGGCTACACCTTC,-,-,TRBJ1-2,TRBV9,14
CASAVRVNTEAFF,TGTGCCAGCGCCGTCCGAGTGAACACTGAAGCTTTCTTT,-,-,TRBJ1-1,TRBV6-5,13
CASSFTPGDNEQFF,TGTGCCAGCAGCTTTACCCCGGGGGACAATGAGCAGTTCTTC,-,-,TRBJ2-1,TRBV5-4,14
CASTGTGTSGCYF,TGTGCCAGCACCGGGACCGGGACTAGCGGGTGTTATTTT,TRBD2,-,TRBJ2-3,TRBV6-6,13
CASSQGLGNRQFF,TGTGCCAGCAGCCAGGGACTCGGCAACCGGCAGTTCTTC,-,-,TRBJ2-1,TRBV13,13
CASSLVAGGHEQFF,TGTGCCAGCAGCTTAGTTGCGGGGGGCCATGAGCAGTTCTTC,TRBD2,-,TRBJ2-1,TRBV11-3,14
CASSPAREVEQFF,TGTGCCAGCTCACCGGCCAGGGAGGTTGAGCAGTTCTTC,-,-,TRBJ2-1,TRBV18,13
CASSPQRSPDTQYF,TGTGCCAGCTCACCCCAGCGGTCCCCAGATACGCAGTATTTT,-,-,TRBJ2-3,TRBV18,14
CAWTEDRVATEAFF,TGTGCCTGGACCGAGGACAGGGTGGCCACTGAAGCTTTCTTT,TRBD1,-,TRBJ1-1,TRBV30,14
CASERDGYQETQYF,TGCGCCAGTGAGCGGGATGGGTACCAAGAGACCCAGTACTTC,TRBD2,-,TRBJ2-5,TRBV5-1,14
CASSFWGVNSPLHF,TGTGCCAGCAGTTTTTGGGGGGTTAATTCACCCCTCCACTTT,-,-,TRBJ1-6,TRBV28,14
CASSQWAGGYNEQFF,TGTGCCAGCAGCCAATGGGCAGGGGGCTACAATGAGCAGTTCTTC,TRBD1,-,TRBJ2-1,TRBV16,15
CASSFSGSWGEQFF,TGTGCCAGCAGCTTCAGCGGGAGCTGGGGTGAGCAGTTCTTC,TRBD2,once,TRBJ2-1,TRBV5-4,14
CASSSPRGAQETQYF,TGTGCCAGCAGTTCCCCCAGGGGGGCCCAAGAGACCCAGTACTTC,-,-,TRBJ2-5,TRBV28,15
CASSPRLGELYNEQFF,TGTGCCAGCAGCCCGCGACTCGGGGAGTTGTACAATGAGCAGTTCTTC,-,once,TRBJ2-1,TRBV11-2,16
CASSQDYQAGGPGTQYF,TGTGCCAGCAGCCAAGACTACCAAGCGGGAGGACCAGGGACCCAGTACTTC,TRBD2,-,TRBJ2-5,TRBV3-1/TRBV3-2,17
CASSTYLDTQYF,TGTGCCAGCAGCACCTACTTGGATACGCAGTATTTT,-,-,TRBJ2-3,TRBV7-2,12
CASSLDGASGNTIYF,TGTGCCAGCAGCTTAGATGGGGCGTCTGGAAACACCATATATTTT,-,-,TRBJ1-3,TRBV7-8,15
CASSPYTPDEQFF,TGTGCCAGCAGTCCATATACTCCCGATGAGCAGTTCTTC,-,-,TRBJ2-1,TRBV27,13
CASSSRGSSGIMDTQYF,TGTGCCAGCAGCTCCCGGGGATCTAGCGGGATTATGGATACGCAGTATTTT,TRBD2,-,TRBJ2-3,TRBV11-2,17
CASSLWAGPSGNTIYF,TGTGCCAGCAGTTTATGGGCGGGTCCCTCTGGAAACACCATATATTTT,-,-,TRBJ1-3,TRBV28,16
CASSKKREGRSDTQYF,TGCGCCAGCAGTAAGAAGCGGGAGGGGAGGTCAGATACGCAGTATTTT,TRBD2,-,TRBJ2-3,TRBV10-1,16
CASQGKEADTQYF,TGTGCCAGCCAGGGCAAGGAAGCAGATACGCAGTATTTT,-,few,TRBJ2-3,TRBV19,13
CASSLQGISGNTIYF,TGTGCCAGCAGCTTACAGGGAATCTCTGGAAACACCATATATTTT,-,-,TRBJ1-3,TRBV7-9,15
CASSPALSRVTEAFF,TGTGCCAGCAGCCCCGCACTTAGCAGGGTCACTGAAGCTTTCTTT,-,once,TRBJ1-1,TRBV13,15
CASSHTQPNLATYEQYF,TGTGCCAGCAGCCATACCCAACCGAATCTCGCGACCTACGAGCAGTACTTC,-,-,TRBJ2-7,TRBV3-1/TRBV3-2,17
CASSLMVGGEGNTIYF,TGCGCCAGCAGCTTGATGGTAGGGGGCGAAGGAAACACCATATATTTT,TRBD1,-,TRBJ1-3,TRBV5-1,16
CASSGGTAYNEQFF,TGCGCCAGCAGCGGAGGTACAGCGTACAATGAGCAGTTCTTC,-,-,TRBJ2-1,TRBV5-1,14
CASSPGGGTQYF,TGTGCCAGCAGTCCAGGGGGTGGTACGCAGTATTTT,TRBD1,-,TRBJ2-3,TRBV6-5,12